This T cell receptor (beta chain) was documented in a study of blood T cell repertoires in COVID-19 (dated by TCRdb to the early 2020s). Study-level background: Samples from collaborators originated in the United States, Italy and Spain and spanned both the acute and convalescent phases of COVID-19. The material from the prospective study consisted of cDNA or gDNA derived from T cells, B-cell-depleted T cells, or PBMCs. Deeply sampled blood TCRbeta repertoires from subjects exposed to, actively infected with, or recovered from COVID-19 were included in the dataset. A freely available public database, intended as a resource for researchers studying the immune response to SARS-CoV-2, is where the repertoires were released. Samples were obtained from the ongoing ImmuneRACE study (first 160 participants) and from about 1,300 subjects provided by 6 global collaborators. A de-identified subject ID, COVID-19 status, age in years and sex were almost always included in the sample metadata. Where available, HLA class I and class II types were obtained from metadata supplied by the sample provider rather than from assay-based typing. What the research found in general, with its limitations: How much clinical and demographic metadata was included differed by source and by participant, and the metadata was provided uncurated.

Participants in the prospective study were aged 18 to 89 years, lived in 20 to 30 United States geographic areas, and enrolled through a virtual design. In the prospective study, participants were assigned to cohorts based on the clinical history participants reported in a screening survey and a study questionnaire. Recovered participants in ImmuneRACE Cohort 3 were defined by two consecutive negative NP/OP PCR tests, clearance by a healthcare professional, or resolution of symptoms. In the prospective study, mobile phlebotomists collected whole blood, serum and a nasopharyngeal or oropharyngeal swab from each participant. Prospective study participants could optionally give additional blood draws and questionnaires over a roughly two-month period. Prospective study blood samples were shipped either frozen or at room temperature before DNA extraction. The immunoSEQ Assay, a bias-controlled multiplex PCR, was used to amplify TCRbeta CDR3 regions from genomic DNA. For the original study's pipeline: Within the assay, amplification of reference gene primers was used to estimate how many nucleated cells each sample contained. Sequence reads were collapsed and filtered to measure the absolute abundance of every unique TCRbeta CDR3 rearrangement. Productive Simpson clonality was computed per sample as the square root of Simpson's diversity index over productive rearrangements. In TCRdb, the immuneACCESS table is reduced to in-frame sequences with V and J assigned. These tables do not hold every clone; where another copy was compared, an unresolved V gene accounts for under half, and the others remain unexplained. V, J and clone size were drawn from that table, and D and trimming were deduced from the DNA. This sample is represented by 350,000 to 450,000 clones; around nine tenths of them were singletons. The ten largest clones capture 1.7% of the sample.

Points on this clone: Its binding antigen is unknown. The sample holds no much larger clone one base away, and base qualities are not on file.

From the cysteine through the phenylalanine, the CDR3 covers 14 amino acids. Just CDR3 DNA is preserved here, 42 bases in frame from base 1. V was cut back by 0 bases and J by 4 bases, leaving a gap of 7 bases between them. From a lookup of the germline V gene, CDR1 and CDR2 are LGHNA and YNFKEQ. The origin of this receptor is a woman in her twenties or thirties who had recovered from COVID-19. Sample: PBMCs or T cells enriched from blood (not recorded which). Recombination connected TRBV4-2 to TRBJ2-1; the D gene cannot be resolved reliably. CDR3 protein: CASSQDPAYNEQFF. DNA sequence: TGTGCCAGCAGCCAAGATCCAGCGTACAATGAGCAGTTCTTC.